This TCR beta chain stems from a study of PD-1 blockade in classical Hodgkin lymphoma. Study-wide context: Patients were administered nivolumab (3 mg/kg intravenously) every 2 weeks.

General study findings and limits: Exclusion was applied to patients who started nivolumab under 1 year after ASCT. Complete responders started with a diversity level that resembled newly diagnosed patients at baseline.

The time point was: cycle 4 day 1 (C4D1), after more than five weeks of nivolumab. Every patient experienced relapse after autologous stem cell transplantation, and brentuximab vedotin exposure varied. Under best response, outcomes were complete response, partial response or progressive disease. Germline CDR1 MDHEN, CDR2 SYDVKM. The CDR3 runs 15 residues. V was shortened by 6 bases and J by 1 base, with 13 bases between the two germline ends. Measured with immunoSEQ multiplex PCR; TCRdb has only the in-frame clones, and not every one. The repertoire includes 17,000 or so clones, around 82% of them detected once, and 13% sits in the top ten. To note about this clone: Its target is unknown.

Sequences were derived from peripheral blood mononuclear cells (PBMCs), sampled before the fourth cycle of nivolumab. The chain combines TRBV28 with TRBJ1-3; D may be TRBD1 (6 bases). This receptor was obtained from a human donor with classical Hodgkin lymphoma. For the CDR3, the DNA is TGTGCCAGCAGGCACAGGGAGGGGTCTGGAAACACCATATATTTT. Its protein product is CASRHREGSGNTIYF.